A single sample is the source of the 25 T cell receptor beta chains below, sequenced in a study of response to subunit inactivated influenza vaccine (dated by TCRdb to between 2017 and 2018). The method was RT-PCR. The data were produced on an Illumina HiSeq 2500. TCRdb redid the processing of the public reads, applying fastp at Q25 and MiXCR, and retained in-frame beta chains. Rows matching on CDR3 protein sequence are summarized as one entry with the most common DNA and genes. This sample is represented by some 500,000 distinct CDR3 sequences; 15% to 20% of them were singletons. Less than 4% of the sample is in the top ten clones. Sequencing used CD4+ T cells sorted from PBMCs, obtained around 25 months after vaccination. Receptors were obtained from a man aged 50 to 69 who received an inactivated influenza vaccine. Donor details come from another sample of the same person, matched by shared clones.

The chain recombines TRBV29-1 with TRBJ1-1, with TRBD1 identical over 7 bases. V lost 4 bases to trimming and J lost 6 bases; unmatched junction nucleotides: 11. Germline V CDR1 and CDR2: SQVTM, ANQGSEA. The CDR3 extends over 14 amino acids. The CDR3 bases are TGCAGCGTTGTATTGGGACAGATCTTCTCTGAAGCTTTCTTT. Protein: CSVVLGQIFSEAFF.

A few counts support this clonotype. This chain connects TRBV28 to TRBJ2-7; tentative D call: TRBD2 (6 bases). CDR1 is MDHEN, CDR2 SYDVKM, per germline. Trimming cost V 7 bases and J 5 bases, with 18 bases left between them. This CDR3 is 14 amino acids long. The CDR3 sequence is CASTLDYRADEQYF. CDR3 in DNA: TGTGCCAGCACCCTGGACTACCGTGCCGACGAGCAGTACTTC.

In this sample, this clonotype turned up a few times. CDR3 DNA: TGTGCCAGCGGGTCCTCGGACTGGGGGGAGCTGTTTTTT. This codes for CASGSSDWGELFF. The J gene is TRBJ2-2, the V gene TRBV3-1; TRBD2 is a possible D gene (5 bases). Germline V gene sequence: CDR1 LGHDT, CDR2 YNNKEL (reference sequence). The V end lost 8 bases, the J end lost 8 bases, and 15 bases lay between the germline ends. This CDR3 contains 13 residues.

This clonotype was counted between two and nine times. With a much larger clone just one base away, this may be a read error. The gene calls are TRBV12-3 or TRBV12-4 and TRBJ1-5; D remains ambiguous. With 5 bases removed from V and 0 bases from J, the gap between germline ends came to 5 bases. The CDR3 contains 13 residues. The CDR3 bases are TGTGCCAGCAGTACAGCTAGCAATCAGCCCCAGCATTTT. This codes for CASSTASNQPQHF.

This clonotype appeared a few times. The chain has TRBV7-2 and TRBJ2-7; D is undetermined. V was pared by 0 bases and J by 3 bases, with 9 bases between. The CDR3 is 14 amino acids. CDR1 is SGHTA, CDR2 FQGNSA, per germline. Written as DNA, the CDR3 is TGTGCCAGCAGCTTAGCGCACCTCAACTACGAGCAGTACTTC. Translation: CASSLAHLNYEQYF.

The V call is TRBV7-2, the J call TRBJ2-4; tentative D call: TRBD1 (6 bases). V was trimmed by 2 bases and J by 9 bases, leaving 11 bases between them. Germline V CDR1 and CDR2: SGHTA, FQGNSA. This CDR3 comprises 13 residues. As DNA, the CDR3 is TGTGCCAGCAGCTTAAGACAGGTCGGCATTCAGTACTTC. Its translation: CASSLRQVGIQYF.

The rearrangement uses TRBV3-1 and TRBJ2-1; perhaps TRBD2 as D (5 bases). V was clipped by 5 bases and J by 10 bases, with 18 bases between them. The germline gives CDR1 LGHDT, CDR2 YNNKEL (reference sequence). The CDR3 runs 14 residues. This CDR3 reads CASSKTSDLGEQFF. The DNA for the CDR3 is TGTGCCAGCAGCAAAACGTCGGACTTGGGGGAGCAGTTCTTC.

This rearrangement joins TRBV20-1 to TRBJ2-1; 7 nucleotides line up with TRBD2. Germline values: CDR1 DFQATT, CDR2 SNEGSKA (reference sequence). The V gene end was trimmed by 7 bases and the J gene end by 4 bases; junction bases not matched to a gene: 4. CDR3 length: 12 residues. The CDR3 here is CSGASGYNEQFF. The CDR3 bases are TGCAGTGGGGCTAGCGGTTACAATGAGCAGTTCTTC.

The V and J genes are TRBV27 and TRBJ2-7; a possible D gene is TRBD1 (6 bases). Germline CDR1 MNHEY, CDR2 SMNVEV (reference sequence). Trimming cost V 2 bases and J 3 bases, with 8 bases left between them. This CDR3 contains 13 residues. The CDR3 protein is CASSLGDIYEQYF. The DNA of the CDR3 is TGTGCCAGCAGTTTAGGGGACATCTACGAGCAGTACTTC.

This clonotype showed up just a few times. This chain links TRBV7-2 with TRBJ1-1, with a weak D call TRBD1 (5 bases). The CDR3 sequence is 14 residues long. Germline CDR1 and CDR2: SGHTA and FQGNSA. Between the trimmed V and J ends, which lost 5 bases and 0 bases, there was a span of 10 bases. CDR3 residues: CASSVRQLNTEAFF. The CDR3 DNA sequence: TGTGCCAGCAGCGTCCGACAGTTGAACACTGAAGCTTTCTTT.

This chain links TRBV6-1 with TRBJ1-3; D call uncertain. The CDR3 totals 13 residues. Germline V gives CDR1 MNHNS, CDR2 SASEGT. Trimming removed 6 bases from V and 2 bases from J, with 8 bases in between. CDR3 loop: CASRNTAGNTIYF. CDR3 coding DNA: TGTGCCAGCAGGAATACGGCTGGAAACACCATATATTTT.

This chain joins TRBV9 and TRBJ2-3; the match to TRBD1 covers 12 bases. This CDR3 comprises 18 residues. Trimming at V came to 0 bases and at J to 3 bases, leaving 8 bases not matched to a gene. Looked up from germline, CDR1 is SGDLS and CDR2 is YYNGEE. The CDR3 here is CASSVVGTGGIGTDTQYF. The DNA for the CDR3 is TGTGCCAGCAGCGTAGTTGGGACAGGGGGCATTGGGACAGATACGCAGTATTTT.

This clonotype was detected ten times or more. This chain joins TRBV24-1 and TRBJ1-2, with D tentatively TRBD1 (5 bases). The V and J ends lost 9 bases and 2 bases respectively, with 12 bases between them. Germline CDR1 and CDR2: KGHDR and SFDVKD. This CDR3 spans 13 amino acids. CDR3 residues: CATRSGTNYGYTF. CDR3 in DNA: TGTGCCACCCGCTCTGGGACCAACTATGGCTACACCTTC.

At least ten counts were recorded for this clonotype. The chain recombines TRBV11-2 with TRBJ2-5; TRBD1 is a possible D gene (6 bases). This CDR3 has 13 amino acids. Germline CDR1 is SGHAT and CDR2 is FQNNGV. V was shortened by 5 bases and J by 5 bases, with 12 bases between the two germline ends. CDR3 residues: CASSPTGRETQYF. CDR3 DNA: TGTGCCAGCAGCCCTACAGGGCGGGAGACCCAGTACTTC.

This clonotype was observed a few times. This rearrangement joins TRBV7-2 to TRBJ1-5; D ambiguous. The V end was cut by 4 bases, the J end by 1 base, with 11 bases between. The CDR3 is 15 residues long. The germline CDR1 and CDR2 sequences are SGHTA and FQGNSA. The chain's CDR3 is CASSSLETSNQPQHF. The CDR3 DNA follows: TGTGCCAGCAGCTCGTTGGAGACCAGCAATCAGCCCCAGCATTTT.

This clonotype was detected only a few times. The chain uses TRBV20-1 and TRBJ1-6, with D unresolved. CDR1 DFQATT and CDR2 SNEGSKA come from the germline V gene (reference sequence). CDR3 length: 14 residues. Trimming left V 0 bases short and J 9 bases short, with 12 bases between. The CDR3 reads CSARDTGVASPLHF. CDR3 DNA: TGCAGTGCTAGAGATACGGGTGTAGCTTCACCCCTCCACTTT.

The gene calls are TRBV5-1 and TRBJ2-5; 11 bases fit TRBD1. Germline-derived CDR1 and CDR2 are SGHRS and YFSETQ. The CDR3 is 15 residues long. Trimming cost V 4 bases and J 5 bases; bases outside gene matches: 7. CDR3 sequence (DNA): TGCGCCAGCAGCCCGGGACAGGGGGTTCGGGAGACCCAGTACTTC. Encoded protein: CASSPGQGVRETQYF.

The chain is built from TRBV6-2 or TRBV6-3 and TRBJ2-1; no definite D call. Germline assignment: CDR1 MNHEY and CDR2 SVGEGT. The V and J ends lost 6 bases and 7 bases respectively, with 22 bases between them. This CDR3 region has 16 residues. The CDR3 here is CASSHIDPSRLNEQFF. DNA of the CDR3: TGTGCCAGCAGCCACATCGACCCAAGCCGCTTGAATGAGCAGTTCTTC.

This clonotype was seen a few times. The chain combines TRBV6-1 with TRBJ2-1; 11 nucleotides agree with TRBD2. The CDR3 extends over 14 amino acids. The V gene's germline CDR1 is MNHNS and CDR2 SASEGT. V was pared by 10 bases and J by 7 bases, with 9 bases of the junction left unmatched. The CDR3 coding sequence is TGTGCCACCTTGGTAGCGGGAGGGGGGAATGAGCAGTTCTTC. Its protein product is CATLVAGGGNEQFF.

Only a few counts were recorded for this clonotype. V is TRBV3-1 and J is TRBJ2-2; perhaps TRBD1 as D (5 bases). The CDR3 covers 14 residues. The V and J ends lost 4 bases and 7 bases respectively, with 13 bases between them. CDR1 is LGHDT, CDR2 YNNKEL, per germline (reference sequence). The CDR3 region is CASSPRQGDGELFF. The CDR3 DNA reads TGTGCCAGCAGCCCGCGGCAGGGTGACGGGGAGCTGTTTTTT.

There are a few counts of this clonotype. The chain combines TRBV12-3 or TRBV12-4 with TRBJ2-5, with 8 bases identical to TRBD1. This CDR3 comprises 15 residues. Germline trimming cut 2 bases from V and 4 bases from J; bases unmatched to any gene: 6. This CDR3 reads CASSLIYTGGETQYF. The CDR3 nucleotides read TGTGCCAGCAGTTTAATCTATACAGGGGGAGAGACCCAGTACTTC.

Only a few counts were recorded for this clonotype. V usage is TRBV12-3 or TRBV12-4 and J usage is TRBJ2-3, with 11 bases that match TRBD2. V dropped 5 bases and J dropped 2; count of bases not matched to a gene: 9. This CDR3 region has 17 residues. The CDR3 loop is CASSPYSGGATTDTQYF. In DNA, the CDR3 is TGTGCCAGCAGTCCCTATAGCGGGGGGGCCACCACAGATACGCAGTATTTT.

There are a few counts of this clonotype. The chain joins TRBV30 to TRBJ2-1, with a weak D call TRBD2 (6 bases). The V end lost 7 bases, the J end lost 6 bases, and 16 bases lay between the germline ends. Germline V gene data show CDR1 as GTSNPN and CDR2 as SVGIG (reference sequence). This CDR3 is 13 amino acids long. The CDR3 DNA follows: TGTGCCTTTGTGGGCTTGGAGGGCAATGAGCAGTTCTTC. Translating gives CAFVGLEGNEQFF.

CDR3 residues: CSARDFSGGPAGELFF. The CDR3 DNA follows: TGCAGTGCTAGAGATTTCAGCGGGGGCCCAGCCGGGGAGCTGTTTTTT. This sequence joins TRBV20-1 and TRBJ2-2; 8 positions agree with TRBD2. This CDR3 has 16 residues. Germline lookup yields CDR1 DFQATT and CDR2 SNEGSKA (reference sequence). J was trimmed by 6 bases and V by 0 bases; bases with no gene match: 9.

This clonotype came up a few times. The chain has TRBV3-1 and TRBJ2-5, with TRBD1 identical over 9 bases. Germline values: CDR1 LGHDT, CDR2 YNNKEL (reference sequence). This CDR3 comprises 15 residues. Trimming took 2 bases from V and 3 from J; bases not matched to a gene: 4. The CDR3 region has the DNA TGTGCCAGCAGCCAACACGGGACAGGGAAAGAGACCCAGTACTTC. As protein: CASSQHGTGKETQYF.